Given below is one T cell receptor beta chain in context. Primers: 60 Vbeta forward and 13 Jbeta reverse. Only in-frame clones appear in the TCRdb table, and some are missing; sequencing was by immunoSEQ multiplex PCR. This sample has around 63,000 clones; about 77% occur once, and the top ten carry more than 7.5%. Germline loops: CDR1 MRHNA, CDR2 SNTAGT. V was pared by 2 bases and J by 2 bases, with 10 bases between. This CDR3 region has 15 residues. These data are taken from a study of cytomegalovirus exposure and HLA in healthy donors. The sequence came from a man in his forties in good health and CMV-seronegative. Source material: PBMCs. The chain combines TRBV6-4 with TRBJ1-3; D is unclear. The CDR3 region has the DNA TGTGCCAGCAGTGACCCCGCTAGTCCTGGAAACACCATATATTTT. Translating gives CASSDPASPGNTIYF.